This T cell receptor beta chain originates from a study of tumor-infiltrating lymphocytes in glioblastoma multiforme. Between the trimmed V and J ends, which lost 0 bases and 2 bases, there was a span of 13 bases. The CDR3 consists of 16 residues. The V gene's germline CDR1 is SGHDT and CDR2 YYEEEE. Three nested ARM-PCR rounds with V-beta and C-beta primers built TCRB libraries. MiXCR, run by TCRdb on the multiplex PCR reads, gives a single entry per CDR3 protein. This table has approximately 12,000 distinct CDR3 sequences, 65% to 70% appearing once. Findings of the study overall: Detected clone frequencies may not reflect cell counts, being RNA-based. Just one glioblastoma patient contributed to the TCR-mutation comparison. Functional subtype sorting of these T cells was not performed.

This clonotype has only a few counts. Its matching antigen is unknown. The specimen sequenced was brain tumor tissue. The receptor was derived from a male donor with glioblastoma. V usage is TRBV5-6 and J usage is TRBJ2-3; D is uncertain. The CDR3 here is CASSLARTPVTDTQYF. The CDR3 region has the DNA TGTGCCAGCAGCTTGGCAAGGACGCCAGTCACAGATACGCAGTATTTT.